The 9 T cell receptor beta chains below come from one sample, sequenced in a study of T cells in Graves' hyperthyroidism and ophthalmopathy. Template material for amplifying TCR beta CDR3 regions consisted of RNA transcripts. With the HTBI primer set, the TCR CDR3 went through a first round of RT-PCR. A single record per CDR3 protein comes from TCRdb applying MiXCR to the multiplex PCR reads. The sample lists approximately 430,000 distinct CDR3 sequences; approximately 15% were seen once. Sequencing input: blood. The receptors were gathered from a man in his late teens or twenties with Graves' ophthalmopathy.

There are a few counts of this clonotype. The genes are TRBV25-1 and TRBJ2-3, with D possibly TRBD1 on 6 matching bases. CDR1 and CDR2 (germline): MGHDK, SYGVNS. With 2 bases removed from V and 5 bases from J, the gap between germline ends came to 14 bases. The CDR3 is 15 residues long. This CDR3 reads CASSEKGEKGDTQYF. DNA of the CDR3: TGTGCCAGCAGTGAAAAGGGGGAAAAAGGAGATACGCAGTATTTT.

This clonotype was observed at least ten times. The gene calls are TRBV10-1 and TRBJ2-5; D perhaps matches TRBD2 (5 bases). V lost 0 bases, J lost 5 bases, and 10 bases lay in between. This CDR3 comprises 14 residues. Germline V gives CDR1 WNHNN, CDR2 SYGVQD (reference sequence). CDR3 bases: TGCGCCAGCAGTGAGTCAGGCAGAGGGGAGACCCAGTACTTC. Translated, it gives CASSESGRGETQYF.

This clonotype was observed at least ten times. The CDR3 spells CASSFGSHSGNTIYF. The DNA for the CDR3 is TGTGCCAGCAGCTTTGGAAGCCACTCTGGAAACACCATATATTTT. The chain has TRBV5-6 and TRBJ1-3; D is uncertain. The CDR3 sequence is 15 residues long. Germline lookup yields CDR1 SGHDT and CDR2 YYEEEE. Trimming took 2 bases from V and 0 from J, leaving 9 bases between them.

In its sample, this clonotype was seen many times. This sequence joins TRBV18 and TRBJ1-1; D perhaps matches TRBD1 (5 bases). This CDR3 has 14 residues. Trimming pared 3 bases from V and 1 base from J, leaving 9 bases between. Germline lookup yields CDR1 KGHSH and CDR2 LQKENI. The CDR3 DNA is TGTGCCAGCTCACCCCGGGACCGGAACACTGAAGCTTTCTTT. Translating it yields CASSPRDRNTEAFF.

This clonotype was recorded at least ten times. V gene TRBV12-3 or TRBV12-4 combines with J gene TRBJ2-7; TRBD2 matches 12 bases. CDR3 length: 15 residues. With 8 bases clipped from V and 5 bases from J, the junction kept 10 bases outside the gene matches. The CDR3 is CASLTTSGRFDEQYF. CDR3 nucleotides: TGTGCCAGCCTAACGACTAGCGGGAGATTTGACGAGCAGTACTTC.

The chain recombines TRBV7-6 with TRBJ1-5; D is unresolved. The length of the CDR3 is 15 residues. Looked up from germline, CDR1 is SGHVS and CDR2 is FNYEAQ. Trimming left V 1 base short and J 2 bases short, with 9 bases between. The CDR3: CASSLVGRGNQPQHF. The CDR3, as DNA: TGTGCCAGCAGCTTAGTAGGGAGAGGCAATCAGCCCCAGCATTTT.

Turning to this clonotype: One base away lies a much larger clone, so this may be a sequencing read error. This rearrangement joins TRBV3-1 to TRBJ2-5; the match to TRBD2 covers 10 bases. This CDR3 comprises 15 residues. Trimming cost V 4 bases and J 4 bases; bases outside gene matches: 6. Per the germline V gene, CDR1 is LGHDT and CDR2 is YNNKEL (reference sequence). The CDR3: CASSRGGLAAETQYF. The CDR3 nucleotides read TGTGCCAGCAGCCGAGGCGGACTAGCGGCAGAGACCCAGTACTTC.

This clonotype occurred a few times. The rearrangement uses TRBV5-1 and TRBJ1-6; TRBD1 is a possible D gene (5 bases). Germline V gene sequence: CDR1 SGHRS, CDR2 YFSETQ. The V gene lost 2 bases and the J gene lost 6 bases, with 12 bases spanning the gap. The CDR3 extends over 15 amino acids. For the CDR3, the DNA is TGCGCCAGCAGCTTTACGGGGCTAACTAATTCACCCCTCCACTTT. Translation gives CASSFTGLTNSPLHF.

This clonotype was recorded at least ten times. The chain employs TRBV18 and TRBJ2-1; 11 positions agree with TRBD2. J gave up 8 bases and V 6 bases, and 12 bases lay outside the gene matches. The CDR3 extends over 16 amino acids. CDR1 KGHSH and CDR2 LQKENI come from the germline V gene. The CDR3 bases are TGTGCCAGCTCCCCCCGTACTAGCGGGAGCGGCGATGAGCAGTTCTTC. It yields the protein CASSPRTSGSGDEQFF.